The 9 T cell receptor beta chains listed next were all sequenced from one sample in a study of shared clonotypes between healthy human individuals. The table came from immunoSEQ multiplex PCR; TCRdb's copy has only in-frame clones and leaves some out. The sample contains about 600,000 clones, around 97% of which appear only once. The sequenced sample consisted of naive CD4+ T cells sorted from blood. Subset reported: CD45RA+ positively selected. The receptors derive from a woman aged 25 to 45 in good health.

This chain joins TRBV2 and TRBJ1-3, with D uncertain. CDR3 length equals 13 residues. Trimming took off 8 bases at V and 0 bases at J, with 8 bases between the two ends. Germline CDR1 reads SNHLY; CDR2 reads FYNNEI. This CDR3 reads CASGQLSGNTIYF. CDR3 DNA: TGTGCCAGCGGCCAGCTCTCTGGAAACACCATATATTTT.

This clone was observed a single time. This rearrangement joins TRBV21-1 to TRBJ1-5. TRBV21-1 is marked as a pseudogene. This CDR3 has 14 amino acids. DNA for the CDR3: TGTGCCAGCAGCAAAGCGGCGTTCAATCAGCCCCAGCATTTT. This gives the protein CASSKAAFNQPQHF.

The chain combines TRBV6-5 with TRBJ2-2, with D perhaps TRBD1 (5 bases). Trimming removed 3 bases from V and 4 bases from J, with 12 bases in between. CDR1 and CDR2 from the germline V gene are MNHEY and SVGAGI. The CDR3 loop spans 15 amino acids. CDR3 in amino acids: CASSYPQGSTGELFF. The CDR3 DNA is TGTGCCAGCAGTTATCCCCAGGGAAGCACCGGGGAGCTGTTTTTT.

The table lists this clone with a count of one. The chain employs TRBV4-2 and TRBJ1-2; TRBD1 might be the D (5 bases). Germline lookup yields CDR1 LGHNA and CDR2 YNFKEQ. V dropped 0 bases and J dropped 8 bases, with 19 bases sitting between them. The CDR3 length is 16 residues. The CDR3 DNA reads TGTGCCAGCAGCCAAGATAACGGGGGGACTACGCGGGGCTACACCTTC. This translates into CASSQDNGGTTRGYTF.

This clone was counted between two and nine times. CDR3 sequence reads: CASSRGQGGYYEQYF. In DNA, the CDR3 is TGTGCCAGCAGCCGCGGACAGGGGGGTTACTACGAGCAGTACTTC. The rearrangement joins TRBV11-2 to TRBJ2-7, with 10 bases matching TRBD1. The germline V gene has CDR1 SGHAT and CDR2 FQNNGV. The CDR3 has 15 amino acids. V gave up 5 bases and J gave up 3 bases; unmatched junction bases: 7. The whole variable domain, filled in from reference TRBV11-2 and TRBJ2-7, reads EAGVAQSPRYKIIEKRQSVAFWCNPISGHATLYWYQQILGQGPKLLIQFQNNGVVDDSQLPKDRFSAERLKGVDSTLKIQPAKLEDSAVYLCASSRGQGGYYEQYFGPGTRLTVT.

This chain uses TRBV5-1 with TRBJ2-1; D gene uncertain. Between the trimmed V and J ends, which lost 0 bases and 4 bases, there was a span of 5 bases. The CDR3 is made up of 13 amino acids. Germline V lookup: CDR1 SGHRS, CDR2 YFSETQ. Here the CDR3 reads CASSLGPYNEQFF. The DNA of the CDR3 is TGCGCCAGCAGCTTGGGACCGTACAATGAGCAGTTCTTC.

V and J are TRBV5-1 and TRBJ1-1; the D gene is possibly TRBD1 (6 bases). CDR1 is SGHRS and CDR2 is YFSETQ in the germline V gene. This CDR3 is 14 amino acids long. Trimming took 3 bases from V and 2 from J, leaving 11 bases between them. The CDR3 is CASSWTTGNTEAFF. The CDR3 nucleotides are TGCGCCAGCAGCTGGACGACAGGAAACACTGAAGCTTTCTTT.

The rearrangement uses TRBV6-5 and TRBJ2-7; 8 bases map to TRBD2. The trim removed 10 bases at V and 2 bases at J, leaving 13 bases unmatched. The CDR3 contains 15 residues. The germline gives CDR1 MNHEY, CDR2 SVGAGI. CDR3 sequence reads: CATQRDGRAAYEQYF. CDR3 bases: TGTGCCACCCAGCGGGACGGGAGGGCCGCCTACGAGCAGTACTTC.

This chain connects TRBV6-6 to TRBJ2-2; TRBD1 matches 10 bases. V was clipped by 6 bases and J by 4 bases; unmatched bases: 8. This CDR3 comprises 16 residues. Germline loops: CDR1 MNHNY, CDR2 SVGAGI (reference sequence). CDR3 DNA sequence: TGTGCCAGCAGGGGTACGGGACAGGGGAGCACCGGGGAGCTGTTTTTT. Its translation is CASRGTGQGSTGELFF.